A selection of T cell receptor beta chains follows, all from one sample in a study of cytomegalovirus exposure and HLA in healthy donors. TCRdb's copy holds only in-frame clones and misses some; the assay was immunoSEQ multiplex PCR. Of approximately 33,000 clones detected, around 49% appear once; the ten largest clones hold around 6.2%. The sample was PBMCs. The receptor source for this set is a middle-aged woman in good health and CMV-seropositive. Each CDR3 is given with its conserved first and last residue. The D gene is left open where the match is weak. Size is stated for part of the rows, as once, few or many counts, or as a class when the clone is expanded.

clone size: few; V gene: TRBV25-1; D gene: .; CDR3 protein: CASSDSGVITDTQYF
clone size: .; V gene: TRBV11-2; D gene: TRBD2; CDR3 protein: CASRIGGAGGSTDTQYF
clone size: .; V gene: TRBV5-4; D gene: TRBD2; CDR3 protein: CASSQTSGNTGELFF
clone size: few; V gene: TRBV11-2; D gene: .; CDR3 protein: CASSQGTGQYSYEQYF
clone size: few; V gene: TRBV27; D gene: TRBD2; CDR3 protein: CASSLMASGGVTQYF
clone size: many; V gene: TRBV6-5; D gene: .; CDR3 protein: CASSYSPGYGYTF
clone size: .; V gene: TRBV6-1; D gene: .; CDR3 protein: CASSFRGFSTDTQYF
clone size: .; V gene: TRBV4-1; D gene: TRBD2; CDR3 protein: CASSQEASGGAYNEQFF
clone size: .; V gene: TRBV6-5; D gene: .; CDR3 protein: CASSSVNPSYNEQFF
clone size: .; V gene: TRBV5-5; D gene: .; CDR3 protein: CASSLNRETQYF